This T cell receptor (beta chain) was recorded in a study of cytomegalovirus exposure and HLA in healthy donors. The repertoire was sequenced with immunoSEQ multiplex PCR; TCRdb's copy has only in-frame clones and lacks some. The table has under 85,000 clones, 80% to 95% seen once. The J segment lost 1 base and the V segment lost 2 bases, leaving 10 bases of the junction unmatched. The CDR3 has 18 residues. In germline, CDR1 is SGHRS, CDR2 YFSETQ. The sequence was obtained from a man aged 18 to 35 in good health and CMV-seropositive. Material for sequencing was PBMCs. This rearrangement joins TRBV5-1 to TRBJ2-1; 9 nucleotides line up with TRBD2. Written as DNA, the CDR3 is TGCGCCAGCAGCTTCCGCGGGAGGGATCAAATATCCTACAATGAGCAGTTCTTC. Amino acid sequence: CASSFRGRDQISYNEQFF.